The clone carrying this TCR beta chain was seen a few times. From the 5' RACE reads, TCRdb called clonotypes with MiXCR, one entry per CDR3 protein. In the table there are more than 65,000 distinct CDR3 sequences, 13% of which are singletons. This entry comes from a study of early T cells in non-severe SARS-CoV-2 infection. Material for sequencing was whole blood. The TCR was taken from an adult who was a healthcare worker with PCR-confirmed SARS-CoV-2 infection or an uninfected control (not recorded which).

In DNA form, the CDR3 reads TGTGCCAGCAGAGACCACCAAGGGGCCAAAAACATTCAGTACTTC. Its translation is CASRDHQGAKNIQYF. The chain has TRBV27 and TRBJ2-4; D unclear. The V gene's germline CDR1 is MNHEY and CDR2 SMNVEV (reference sequence). There are 15 residues in the CDR3. Trimming stripped 6 bases from V and 1 base from J, with 13 bases between.